This T cell receptor beta chain was recorded in a study of beta chain features in type 1 diabetes. Study-wide results and caveats: Cells with high TCR expression could be over-represented by cDNA sequencing. Patients' naive, central memory and Treg TCRB repertoires seemed closer to one another than those of healthy donors.

Points on this clone: Its antigen is not known. Other DNA sequences of this sample code for an identical CDR3.

Expressed TCRB transcripts got sequenced, as all isolated RNA was reverse transcribed. Here immunoSEQ multiplex PCR was the method, and the copy in TCRdb shows in-frame clones only, minus some. The sample has about 620,000 clones, 15% to 17% seen once. CD4+ cells of the naive, central memory, regulatory and stem cell-like memory types were sorted via CD45RO/CCR7/CD25/CD127/CD95/CD27. Purities over 98% were achieved in all sorted populations. Trimming removed 4 bases from V and 4 bases from J; junction bases left unmatched: 4. CDR3 length: 14 residues. Germline-derived CDR1 and CDR2 are SGHTA and FQGNSA.

The chain has TRBV7-2 and TRBJ1-5; 7 bases map to TRBD1. This sequence originates from a man aged 18 to 35 in good health. Sequenced sample: naive CD4+ T cells from blood. Written as DNA, the CDR3 is TGTGCCAGCAGCTCCAGACAGGGTAATCAGCCCCAGCATTTT. Translated: CASSSRQGNQPQHF.